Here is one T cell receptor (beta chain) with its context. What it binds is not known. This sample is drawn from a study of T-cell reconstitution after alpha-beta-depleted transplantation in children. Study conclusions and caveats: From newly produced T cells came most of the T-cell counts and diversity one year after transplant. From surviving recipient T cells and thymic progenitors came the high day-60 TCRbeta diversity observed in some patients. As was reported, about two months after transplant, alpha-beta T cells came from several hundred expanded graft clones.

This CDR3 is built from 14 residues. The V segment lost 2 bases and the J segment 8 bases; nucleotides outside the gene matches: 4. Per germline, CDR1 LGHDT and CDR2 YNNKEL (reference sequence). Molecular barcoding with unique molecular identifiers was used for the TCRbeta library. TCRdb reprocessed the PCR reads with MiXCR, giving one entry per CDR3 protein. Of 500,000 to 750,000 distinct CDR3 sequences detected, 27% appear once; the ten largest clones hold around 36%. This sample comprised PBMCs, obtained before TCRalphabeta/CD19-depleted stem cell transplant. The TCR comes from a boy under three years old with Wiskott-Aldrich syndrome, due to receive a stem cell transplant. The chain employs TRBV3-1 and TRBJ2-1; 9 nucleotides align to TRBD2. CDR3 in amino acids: CASSQRVAGDEQFF. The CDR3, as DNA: TGTGCCAGCAGCCAAAGGGTAGCGGGAGATGAGCAGTTCTTC.